This entry lists 5 T cell receptor beta chains sequenced from one sample in a study of post-analysis software for immune sequencing data. Study-wide points: The study found TRBV5-6, TRBV5-1 and TRBV20-1 among five TRBV segments more frequent in patients than controls.

Researchers reported that TCR beta cDNA libraries carried unique molecular identifiers. Via MiXCR, TCRdb re-called the PCR reads, giving one row per CDR3 protein. The data contain hundreds of thousands of distinct CDR3 sequences, just under 30% of them singletons. Their target antigens are unknown. Source material: blood. The receptors come from a girl under 18 with multiple sclerosis.

The CDR3 spells CASTALSRERDEQYF. DNA for the CDR3: TGTGCCAGCACCGCGCTTTCCCGGGAGAGGGACGAGCAGTACTTC. The chain is built from TRBV12-3 or TRBV12-4 and TRBJ2-5, with D tentatively TRBD2 (6 bases). The DNA end lines up better with TRBJ2-7; the J call may be wrong. The CDR3 is 15 residues long.

This clonotype was seen a handful of times. V is TRBV20-1 and J is TRBJ1-5, with unresolved D. In germline, CDR1 is DFQATT, CDR2 SNEGSKA (reference sequence). Trimming cost V 3 bases and J 4 bases, with 10 bases left between them. This CDR3 is 13 amino acids long. This CDR3 is CSASSGTNQPQHF. The DNA of the CDR3 is TGCAGTGCTAGTTCCGGAACGAATCAGCCCCAGCATTTT.

This clonotype was observed a few times. This chain uses TRBV20-1 with TRBJ2-1; weak D call: TRBD1 (5 bases). CDR1 and CDR2 from the germline V gene are DFQATT and SNEGSKA (reference sequence). Trimming took off 5 bases at V and 7 bases at J, with 18 bases between the two ends. The length of the CDR3 is 14 residues. The CDR3 loop is CSAPELGQGNEQFF. The CDR3 DNA sequence: TGCAGTGCTCCAGAGCTCGGGCAGGGAAATGAGCAGTTCTTC.

This clonotype was found a few times. The chain employs TRBV20-1 and TRBJ2-1; the D gene could be TRBD1 or TRBD2 (5 bases each). The CDR3 extends over 14 amino acids. CDR1 and CDR2 (germline): DFQATT, SNEGSKA (reference sequence). With 5 bases removed from V and 8 bases from J, the gap between germline ends came to 19 bases. CDR3 nucleotide sequence: TGCAGTGCTCCAGGGTCCCGGGGCGTCGATGAGCAGTTCTTC. This encodes CSAPGSRGVDEQFF.

The chain uses TRBV4-1 and TRBJ1-2; 10 bases line up with TRBD1. There are 17 residues in the CDR3. Germline V CDR1 and CDR2: MGHRA, YSYEKL. The V and J ends lost 0 bases and 8 bases, in that order; junction bases with no gene match: 12. The DNA of the CDR3 is TGCGCCAGCAGCCAAGAATACGGGACAGGGGAACTTTGGGGCTACACCTTC. Protein product: CASSQEYGTGELWGYTF.